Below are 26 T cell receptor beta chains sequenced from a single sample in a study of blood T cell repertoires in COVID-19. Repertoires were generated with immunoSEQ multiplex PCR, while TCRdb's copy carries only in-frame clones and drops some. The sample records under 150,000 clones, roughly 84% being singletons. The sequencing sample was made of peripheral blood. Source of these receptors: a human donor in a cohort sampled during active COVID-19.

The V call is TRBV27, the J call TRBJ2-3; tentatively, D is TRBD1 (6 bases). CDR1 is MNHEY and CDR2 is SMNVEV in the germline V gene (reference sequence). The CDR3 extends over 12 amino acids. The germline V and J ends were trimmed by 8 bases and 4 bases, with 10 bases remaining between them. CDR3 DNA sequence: TGTGCCAGCGACAGGAGGTCAGATACGCAGTATTTT. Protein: CASDRRSDTQYF.

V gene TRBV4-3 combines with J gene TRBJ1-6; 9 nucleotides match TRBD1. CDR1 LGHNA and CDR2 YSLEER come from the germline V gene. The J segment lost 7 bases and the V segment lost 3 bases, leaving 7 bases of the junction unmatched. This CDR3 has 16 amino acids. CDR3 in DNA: TGCGCCAGCAGCCAGCGTGGGGACAGGGACAATTCACCCCTCCACTTT. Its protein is CASSQRGDRDNSPLHF.

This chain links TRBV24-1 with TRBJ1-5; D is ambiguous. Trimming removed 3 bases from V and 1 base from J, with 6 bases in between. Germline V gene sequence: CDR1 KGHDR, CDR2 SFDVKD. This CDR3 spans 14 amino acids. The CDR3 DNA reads TGTGCCACCAGTGATGTGGAGAGCAATCAGCCCCAGCATTTT. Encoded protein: CATSDVESNQPQHF.

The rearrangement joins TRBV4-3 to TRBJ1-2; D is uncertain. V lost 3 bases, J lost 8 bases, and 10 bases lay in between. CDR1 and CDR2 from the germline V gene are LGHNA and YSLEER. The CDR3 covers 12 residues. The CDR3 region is CASSHPSGGYTF. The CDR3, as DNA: TGCGCCAGCAGCCATCCCTCGGGGGGCTACACCTTC.

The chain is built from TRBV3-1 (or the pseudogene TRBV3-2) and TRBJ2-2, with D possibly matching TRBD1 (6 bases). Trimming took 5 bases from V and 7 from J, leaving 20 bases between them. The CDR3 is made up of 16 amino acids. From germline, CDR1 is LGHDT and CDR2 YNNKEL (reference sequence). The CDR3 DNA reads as TGTGCCAGCAGCACCGAAGGGGGATTCGTAAACGGGGAGCTGTTTTTT. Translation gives CASSTEGGFVNGELFF.

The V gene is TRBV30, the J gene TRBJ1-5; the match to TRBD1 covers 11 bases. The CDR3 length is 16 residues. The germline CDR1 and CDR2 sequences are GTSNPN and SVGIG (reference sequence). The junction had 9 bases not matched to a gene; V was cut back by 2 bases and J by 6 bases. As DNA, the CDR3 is TGTGCCTGGAGTTTTTCCCGGACAGGGGGCGGTCAGCCCCAGCATTTT. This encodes CAWSFSRTGGGQPQHF.

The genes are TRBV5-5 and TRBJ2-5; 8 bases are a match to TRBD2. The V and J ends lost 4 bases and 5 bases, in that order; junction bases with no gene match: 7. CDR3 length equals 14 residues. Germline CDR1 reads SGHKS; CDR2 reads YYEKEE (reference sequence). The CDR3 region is CASSGGGPGETQYF. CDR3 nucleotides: TGTGCCAGCAGCGGCGGGGGGCCCGGGGAGACCCAGTACTTC. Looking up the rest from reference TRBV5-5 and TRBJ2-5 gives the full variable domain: DAGVTQSPTHLIKTRGQQVTLRCSPISGHKSVSWYQQVLGQGPQFIFQYYEKEERGRGNFPDRFSARQFPNYSSELNVNALLLGDSALYLCASSGGGPGETQYFGPGTRLLVL.

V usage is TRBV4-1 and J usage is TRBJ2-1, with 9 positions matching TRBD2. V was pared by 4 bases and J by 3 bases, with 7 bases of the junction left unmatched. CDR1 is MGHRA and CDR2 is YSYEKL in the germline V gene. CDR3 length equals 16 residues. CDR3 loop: CASSPSRLADYNEQFF. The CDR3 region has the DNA TGCGCCAGCAGCCCCTCGCGACTAGCGGACTACAATGAGCAGTTCTTC.

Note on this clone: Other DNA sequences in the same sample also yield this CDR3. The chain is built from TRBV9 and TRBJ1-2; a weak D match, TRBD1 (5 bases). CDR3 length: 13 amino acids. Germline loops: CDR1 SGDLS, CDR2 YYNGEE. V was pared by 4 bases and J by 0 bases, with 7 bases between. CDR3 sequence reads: CASSPTANYGYTF. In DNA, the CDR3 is TGTGCCAGCAGCCCGACAGCTAACTATGGCTACACCTTC.

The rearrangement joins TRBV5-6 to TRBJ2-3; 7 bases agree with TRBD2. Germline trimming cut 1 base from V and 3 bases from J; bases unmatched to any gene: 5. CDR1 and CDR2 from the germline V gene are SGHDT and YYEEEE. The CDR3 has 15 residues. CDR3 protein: CASSLMGLKTDTQYF. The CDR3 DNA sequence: TGTGCCAGCAGCTTGATGGGACTAAAAACAGATACGCAGTATTTT.

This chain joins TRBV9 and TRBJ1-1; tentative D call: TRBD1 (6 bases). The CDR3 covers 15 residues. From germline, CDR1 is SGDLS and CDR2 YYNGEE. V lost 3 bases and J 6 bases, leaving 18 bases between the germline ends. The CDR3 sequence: CASSESRTDRAEAFF. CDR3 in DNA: TGTGCCAGCAGCGAATCCAGGACAGATCGCGCTGAAGCTTTCTTT.

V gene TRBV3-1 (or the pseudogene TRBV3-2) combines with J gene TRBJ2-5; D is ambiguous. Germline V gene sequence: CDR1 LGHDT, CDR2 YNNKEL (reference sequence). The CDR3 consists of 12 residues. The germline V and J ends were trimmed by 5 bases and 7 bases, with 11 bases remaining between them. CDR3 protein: CASSSITGTQYF. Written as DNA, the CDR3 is TGTGCCAGCAGCTCAATTACGGGGACCCAGTACTTC.

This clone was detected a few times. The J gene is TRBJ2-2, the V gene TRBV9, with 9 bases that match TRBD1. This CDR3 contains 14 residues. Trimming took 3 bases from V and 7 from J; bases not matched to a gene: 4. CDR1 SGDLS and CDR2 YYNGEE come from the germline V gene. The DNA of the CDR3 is TGTGCCAGCAGCGCGACAGGGGGAATCGGGGAGCTGTTTTTT. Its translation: CASSATGGIGELFF.

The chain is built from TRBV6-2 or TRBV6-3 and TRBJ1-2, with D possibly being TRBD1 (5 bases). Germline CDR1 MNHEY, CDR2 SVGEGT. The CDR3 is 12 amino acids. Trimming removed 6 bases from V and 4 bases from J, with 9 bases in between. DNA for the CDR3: TGTGCCAGCAGCGGACAAATCTATGGCTACACCTTC. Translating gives CASSGQIYGYTF.

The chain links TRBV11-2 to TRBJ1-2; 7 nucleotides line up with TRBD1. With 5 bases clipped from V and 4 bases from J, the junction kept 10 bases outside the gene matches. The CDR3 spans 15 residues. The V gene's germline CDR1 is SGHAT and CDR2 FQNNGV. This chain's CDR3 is CASSPRTGRGYGYTF. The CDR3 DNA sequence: TGTGCCAGCAGCCCTCGGACAGGACGGGGCTATGGCTACACCTTC.

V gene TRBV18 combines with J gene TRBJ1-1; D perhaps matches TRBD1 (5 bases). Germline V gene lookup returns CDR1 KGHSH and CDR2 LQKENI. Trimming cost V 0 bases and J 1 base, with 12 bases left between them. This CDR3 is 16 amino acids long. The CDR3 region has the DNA TGTGCCAGCTCACCACCGGGAGGGGCAGGGAACACTGAAGCTTTCTTT. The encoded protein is CASSPPGGAGNTEAFF.

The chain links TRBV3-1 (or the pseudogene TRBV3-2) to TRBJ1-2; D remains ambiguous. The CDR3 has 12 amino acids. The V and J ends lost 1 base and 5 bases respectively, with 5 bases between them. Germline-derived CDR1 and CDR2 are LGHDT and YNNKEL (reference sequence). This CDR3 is CASSQGRYGYTF. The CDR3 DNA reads TGTGCCAGCAGCCAAGGGAGATATGGCTACACCTTC.

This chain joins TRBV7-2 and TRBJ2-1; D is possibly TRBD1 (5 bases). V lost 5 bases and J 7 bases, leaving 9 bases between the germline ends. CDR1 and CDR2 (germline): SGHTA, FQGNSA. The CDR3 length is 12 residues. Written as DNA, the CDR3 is TGTGCCAGCAGCCCTCAGGGTAATGAGCAGTTCTTC. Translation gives CASSPQGNEQFF.

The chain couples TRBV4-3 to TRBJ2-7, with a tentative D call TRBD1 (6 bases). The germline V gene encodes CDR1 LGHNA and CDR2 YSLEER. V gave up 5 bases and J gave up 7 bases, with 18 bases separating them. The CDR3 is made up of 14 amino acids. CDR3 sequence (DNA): TGCGCCAGCAGCTTACCGCCGACAGGCGGAGAGCAGTACTTC. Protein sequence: CASSLPPTGGEQYF.

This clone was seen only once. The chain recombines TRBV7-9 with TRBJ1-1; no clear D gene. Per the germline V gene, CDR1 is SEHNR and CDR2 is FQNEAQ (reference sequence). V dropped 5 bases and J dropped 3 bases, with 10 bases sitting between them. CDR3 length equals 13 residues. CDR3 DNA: TGTGCCAGCAGCCACCGCGGGGACACTGAAGCTTTCTTT. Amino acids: CASSHRGDTEAFF.

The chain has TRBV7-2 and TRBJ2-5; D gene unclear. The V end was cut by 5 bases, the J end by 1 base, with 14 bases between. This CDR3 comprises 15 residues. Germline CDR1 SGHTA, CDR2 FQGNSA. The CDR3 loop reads CASSARHRAQETQYF. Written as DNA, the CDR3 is TGTGCCAGCAGCGCCAGACACCGCGCCCAAGAGACCCAGTACTTC.

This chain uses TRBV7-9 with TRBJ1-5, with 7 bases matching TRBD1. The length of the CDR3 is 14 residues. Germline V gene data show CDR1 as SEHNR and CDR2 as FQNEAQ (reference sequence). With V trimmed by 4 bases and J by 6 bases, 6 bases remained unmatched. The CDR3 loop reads CASSYDRVGQPQHF. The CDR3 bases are TGTGCCAGCAGCTACGACAGGGTCGGTCAGCCCCAGCATTTT.

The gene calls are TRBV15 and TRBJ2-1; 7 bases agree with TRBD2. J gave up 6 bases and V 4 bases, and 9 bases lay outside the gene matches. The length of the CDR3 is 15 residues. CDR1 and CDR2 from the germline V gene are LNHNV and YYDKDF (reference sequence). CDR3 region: CATSTLGGFGNEQFF. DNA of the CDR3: TGTGCCACCAGCACACTGGGGGGGTTTGGCAATGAGCAGTTCTTC. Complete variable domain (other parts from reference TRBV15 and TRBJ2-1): DAMVIQNPRYQVTQFGKPVTLSCSQTLNHNVMYWYQQKSSQAPKLLFHYYDKDFNNEADTPDNFQSRRPNTSFCFLDIRSPGLGDTAMYLCATSTLGGFGNEQFFGPGTRLTVL.

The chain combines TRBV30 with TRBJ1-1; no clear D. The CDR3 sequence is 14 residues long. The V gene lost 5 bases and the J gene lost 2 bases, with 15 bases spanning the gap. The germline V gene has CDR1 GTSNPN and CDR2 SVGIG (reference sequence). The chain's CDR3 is CAWSSGRQNTEAFF. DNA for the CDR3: TGTGCCTGGTCCAGCGGACGACAAAACACTGAAGCTTTCTTT.

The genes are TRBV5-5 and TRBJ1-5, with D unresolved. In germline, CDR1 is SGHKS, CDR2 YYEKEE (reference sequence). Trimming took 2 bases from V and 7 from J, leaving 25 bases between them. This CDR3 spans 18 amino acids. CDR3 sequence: CASSLVEPGVVPSQPQHF. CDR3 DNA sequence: TGTGCCAGCAGCTTAGTAGAGCCAGGCGTCGTACCAAGCCAGCCCCAGCATTTT.

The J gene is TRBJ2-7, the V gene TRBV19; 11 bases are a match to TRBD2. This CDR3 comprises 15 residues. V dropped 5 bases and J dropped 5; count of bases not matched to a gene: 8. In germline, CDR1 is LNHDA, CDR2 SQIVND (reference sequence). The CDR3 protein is CASSPLVAGGNEQYF. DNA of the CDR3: TGTGCCAGTAGTCCCCTCGTAGCGGGGGGGAACGAGCAGTACTTC.